The rows below give T cell receptor beta chains drawn from one sample of a study of blood T cells in healthy people across ages. TCRdb re-derived calls from the 5' RACE reads in MiXCR, one entry per CDR3 protein. Among about 1.1 million distinct CDR3 sequences listed, more than 30% were seen once. The sequenced material came from blood. These receptors were obtained from a man aged 18 to 35 in good health. The conserved cysteine and the conserved F or W are not part of the CDR3 here. A D gene is named only where the DNA matches it firmly.

cdr3_length	v_call	j_call	d_call	cdr3_aa
14	TRBV7-2	TRBJ1-3	.	ASSLPLGSSGNTIY
12	TRBV13	TRBJ1-1	TRBD1	ASRRGQLNTEAF
11	TRBV27	TRBJ1-6	.	ASTPDGNSPLH
14	TRBV9	TRBJ2-3	TRBD2	ASSIQASGDTDTQY
14	TRBV20-1	TRBJ2-5	.	SARKTGPLSWETQY
13	TRBV20-1	TRBJ2-1	.	SAQGAGGDYNEQF
14	TRBV7-9	TRBJ1-4	.	ASSLRRDSPNEKLF
10	TRBV20-1	TRBJ1-2	.	SARGRNYGYT
10	TRBV20-1	TRBJ1-2	TRBD1	SAPDRGYGYT
13	TRBV27	TRBJ1-5	.	ASRFGSVGNQPQH
13	TRBV6-6	TRBJ2-5	.	ASSRATKSQETQY
10	TRBV10-3	TRBJ2-1	.	AISEGRNEQF
13	TRBV10-3	TRBJ2-1	.	AISEHGMRNNEQF
16	TRBV4-1	TRBJ2-5	TRBD1	ASSQVPGLGQSIETQY
11	TRBV29-1	TRBJ2-5	TRBD1	SVWWDSARGQY
16	TRBV20-1	TRBJ1-5	.	SARPTETGLPSNQPQH
12	TRBV7-6	TRBJ2-1	.	ASSLGTGNNEQF
10	TRBV29-1	TRBJ2-7	.	SVGDGNYEQY
17	TRBV2	TRBJ2-3	TRBD2	ASSDGTSGSGGGTDTQY
12	TRBV6-2/TRBV6-3	TRBJ1-1	.	ASSYSVGNTEAF
11	TRBV12-5	TRBJ2-2	.	ASGLVATGELF
9	TRBV20-1	TRBJ1-1	.	SARITEEAF
15	TRBV21-1	TRBJ1-4	.	ASSKVCQGSTNEKLF
13	TRBV7-3	TRBJ2-3	.	TSSLNAGLTDTQY